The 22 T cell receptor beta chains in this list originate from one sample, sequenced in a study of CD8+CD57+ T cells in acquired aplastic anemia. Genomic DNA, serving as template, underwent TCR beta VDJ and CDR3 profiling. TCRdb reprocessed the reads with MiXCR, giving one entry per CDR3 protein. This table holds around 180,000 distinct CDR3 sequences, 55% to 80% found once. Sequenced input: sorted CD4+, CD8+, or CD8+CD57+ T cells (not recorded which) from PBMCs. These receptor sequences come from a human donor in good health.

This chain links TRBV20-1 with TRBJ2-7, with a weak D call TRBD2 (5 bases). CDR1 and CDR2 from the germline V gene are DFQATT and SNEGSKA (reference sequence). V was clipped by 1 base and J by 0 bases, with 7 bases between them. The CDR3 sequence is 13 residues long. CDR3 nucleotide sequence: TGCAGTGCTAGAGCCCGGGACTCCTACGAGCAGTACTTC. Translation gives CSARARDSYEQYF.

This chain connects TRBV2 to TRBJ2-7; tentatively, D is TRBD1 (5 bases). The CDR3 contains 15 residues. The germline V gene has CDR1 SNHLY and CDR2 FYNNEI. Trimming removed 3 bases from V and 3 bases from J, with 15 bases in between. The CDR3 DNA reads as TGTGCCAGCAGTGAGGGCAGGGCGCCCCGCTACGAGCAGTACTTC. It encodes CASSEGRAPRYEQYF.

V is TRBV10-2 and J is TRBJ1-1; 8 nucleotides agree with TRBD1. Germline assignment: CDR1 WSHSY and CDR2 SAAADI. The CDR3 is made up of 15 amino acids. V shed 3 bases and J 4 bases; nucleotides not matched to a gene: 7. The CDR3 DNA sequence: TGCGCCAGCAGTGATACGGGGACAGGACCCACTGAAGCTTTCTTT. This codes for CASSDTGTGPTEAFF.

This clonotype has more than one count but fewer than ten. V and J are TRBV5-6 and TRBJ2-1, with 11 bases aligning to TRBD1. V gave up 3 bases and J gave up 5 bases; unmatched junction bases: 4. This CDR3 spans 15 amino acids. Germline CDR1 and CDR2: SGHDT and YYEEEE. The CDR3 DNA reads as TGTGCCAGCAGCTCGGACAGGGGGCCCCACAATGAGCAGTTCTTC. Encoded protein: CASSSDRGPHNEQFF.

CDR3 protein: CASSPGLAGNEQYF. The CDR3, as DNA: TGTGCCAGCAGCCCAGGACTAGCGGGGAACGAGCAGTACTTC. This chain joins TRBV7-9 and TRBJ2-7; 12 nucleotides agree with TRBD2. V gave up 5 bases and J gave up 5 bases; unmatched junction bases: 4. Germline V gene sequence: CDR1 SEHNR, CDR2 FQNEAQ (reference sequence). The CDR3 sequence is 14 residues long.

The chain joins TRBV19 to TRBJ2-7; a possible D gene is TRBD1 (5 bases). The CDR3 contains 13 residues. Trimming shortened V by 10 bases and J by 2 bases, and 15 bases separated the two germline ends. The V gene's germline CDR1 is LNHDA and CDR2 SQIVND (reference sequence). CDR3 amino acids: CATSPGLTYEQYF. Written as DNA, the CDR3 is TGTGCCACCTCGCCAGGGCTAACCTACGAGCAGTACTTC. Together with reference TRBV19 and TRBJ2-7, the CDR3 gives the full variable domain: DGGITQSPKYLFRKEGQNVTLSCEQNLNHDAMYWYRQDPGQGLRLIYYSQIVNDFQKGDIAEGYSVSREKKESFPLTVTSAQKNPTAFYLCATSPGLTYEQYFGPGTRLTVT.

The CDR3, as DNA: TGTGCCACCAGCCTGACAGATACGCAGTATTTT. It translates to CATSLTDTQYF. The V gene is TRBV15, the J gene TRBJ2-3; D ambiguous. CDR3 size: 11 residues. The V end was cut by 5 bases, the J end by 3 bases, with 3 bases between. Germline CDR1 LNHNV, CDR2 YYDKDF (reference sequence).

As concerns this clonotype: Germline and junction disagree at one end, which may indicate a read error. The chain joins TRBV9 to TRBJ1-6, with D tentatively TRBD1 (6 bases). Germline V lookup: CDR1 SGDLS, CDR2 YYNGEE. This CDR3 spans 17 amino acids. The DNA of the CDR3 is TGTGCCAGCAGCCAATCGGGGGCAGGGGATGGTAATTCACCCCTCTACTTT. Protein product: CASSQSGAGDGNSPLYF.

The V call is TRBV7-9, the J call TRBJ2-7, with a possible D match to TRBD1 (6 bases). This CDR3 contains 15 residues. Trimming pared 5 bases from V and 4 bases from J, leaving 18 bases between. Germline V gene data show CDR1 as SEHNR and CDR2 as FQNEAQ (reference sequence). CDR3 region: CASSPLQGVGYEQYF. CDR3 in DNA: TGTGCCAGCAGCCCGCTACAGGGAGTGGGATACGAGCAGTACTTC.

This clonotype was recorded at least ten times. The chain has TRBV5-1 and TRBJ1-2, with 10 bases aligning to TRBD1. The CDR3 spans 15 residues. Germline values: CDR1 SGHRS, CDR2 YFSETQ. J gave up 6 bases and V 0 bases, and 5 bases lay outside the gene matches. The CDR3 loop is CASSLGDRGGHGYTF. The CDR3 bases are TGCGCCAGCAGCTTGGGGGACAGGGGAGGACATGGCTACACCTTC.

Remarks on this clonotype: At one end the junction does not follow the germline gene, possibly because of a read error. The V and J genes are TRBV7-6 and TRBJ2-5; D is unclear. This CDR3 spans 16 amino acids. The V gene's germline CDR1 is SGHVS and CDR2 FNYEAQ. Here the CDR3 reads CASTLPVGLGGETQYF. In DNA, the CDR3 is TGTGCTAGCACCTTACCCGTGGGGTTGGGTGGGGAGACCCAGTACTTC.

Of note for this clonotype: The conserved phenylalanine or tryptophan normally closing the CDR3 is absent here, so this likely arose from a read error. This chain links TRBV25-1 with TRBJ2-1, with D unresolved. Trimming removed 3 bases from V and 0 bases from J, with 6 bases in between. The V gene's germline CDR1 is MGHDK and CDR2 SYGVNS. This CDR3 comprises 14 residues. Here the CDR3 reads CASSETDSYNEQFL. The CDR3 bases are TGTGCCAGCAGTGAGACGGACTCCTACAATGAGCAGTTCCTC.

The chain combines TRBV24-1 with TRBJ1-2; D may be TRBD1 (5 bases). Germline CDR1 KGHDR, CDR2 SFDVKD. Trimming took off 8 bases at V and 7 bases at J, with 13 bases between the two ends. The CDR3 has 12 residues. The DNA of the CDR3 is TGTGCCACCACGAGGGGATCGGGTGGCTACACCTTC. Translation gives CATTRGSGGYTF.

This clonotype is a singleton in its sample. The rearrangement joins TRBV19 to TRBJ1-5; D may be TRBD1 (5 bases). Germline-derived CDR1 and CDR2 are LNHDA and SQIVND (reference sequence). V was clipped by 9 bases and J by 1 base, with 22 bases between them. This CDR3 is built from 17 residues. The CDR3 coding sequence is TGTGCCAGCAGCAGAGGATGGGACGGAGTAAGCAATCAGCCCCAGCATTTT. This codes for CASSRGWDGVSNQPQHF.

This CDR3 is CASSHRQEPYNEQFF. CDR3 DNA sequence: TGTGCCAGCAGCCATCGACAGGAGCCGTACAATGAGCAGTTCTTC. This sequence joins TRBV14 and TRBJ2-1, with D possibly matching TRBD1 (6 bases). This CDR3 is 15 amino acids long. CDR1 and CDR2 from the germline V gene are SGHDN and FVKESK. The germline V and J ends were trimmed by 3 bases and 4 bases, with 13 bases remaining between them.

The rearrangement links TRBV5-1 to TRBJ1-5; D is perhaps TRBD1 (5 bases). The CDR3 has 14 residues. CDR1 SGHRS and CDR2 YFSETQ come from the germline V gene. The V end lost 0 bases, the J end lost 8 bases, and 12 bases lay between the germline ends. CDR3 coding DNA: TGCGCCAGCAGCTTGGGACAGCCTTCGGAGCCCCAGCATTTT. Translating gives CASSLGQPSEPQHF.

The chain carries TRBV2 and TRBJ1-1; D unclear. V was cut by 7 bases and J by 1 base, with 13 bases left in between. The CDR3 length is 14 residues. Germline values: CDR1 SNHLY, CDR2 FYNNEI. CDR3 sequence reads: CASTKEVRNTEAFF. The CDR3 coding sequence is TGTGCCAGCACGAAGGAGGTCCGGAACACTGAAGCTTTCTTT.

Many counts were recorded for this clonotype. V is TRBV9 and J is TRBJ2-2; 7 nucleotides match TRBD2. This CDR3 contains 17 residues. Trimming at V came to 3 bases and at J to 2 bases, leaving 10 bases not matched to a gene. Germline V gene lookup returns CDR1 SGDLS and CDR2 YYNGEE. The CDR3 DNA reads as TGTGCCAGCAGCGACTCCGGGACTACTAAAAACACCGGGGAGCTGTTTTTT. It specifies CASSDSGTTKNTGELFF.

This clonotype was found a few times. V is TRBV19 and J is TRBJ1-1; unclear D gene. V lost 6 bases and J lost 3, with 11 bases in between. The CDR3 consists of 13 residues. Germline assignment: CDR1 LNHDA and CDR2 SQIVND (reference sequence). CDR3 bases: TGTGCCAGTAGCCCAATCGAGTACACTGAAGCTTTCTTT. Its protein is CASSPIEYTEAFF.

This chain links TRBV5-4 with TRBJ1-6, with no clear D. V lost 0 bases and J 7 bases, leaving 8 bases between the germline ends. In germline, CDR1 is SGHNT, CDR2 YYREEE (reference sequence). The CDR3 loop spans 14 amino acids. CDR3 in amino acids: CASSLGQVNSPLHF. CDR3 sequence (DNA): TGTGCCAGCAGCTTGGGGCAGGTCAATTCACCCCTCCACTTT.

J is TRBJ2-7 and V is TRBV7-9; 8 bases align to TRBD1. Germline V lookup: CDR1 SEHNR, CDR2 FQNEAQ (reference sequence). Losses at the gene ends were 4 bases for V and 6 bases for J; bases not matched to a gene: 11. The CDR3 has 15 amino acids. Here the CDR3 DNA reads TGTGCCAGCAGCTCAGGGACAGGCTGGGGGCTCGAGCAGTACTTC. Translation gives CASSSGTGWGLEQYF.

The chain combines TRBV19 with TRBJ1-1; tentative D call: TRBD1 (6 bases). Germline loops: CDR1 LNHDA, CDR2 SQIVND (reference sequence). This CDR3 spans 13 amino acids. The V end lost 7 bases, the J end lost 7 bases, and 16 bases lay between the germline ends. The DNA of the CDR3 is TGTGCCAGTACAACGACAGGCGGCCGTGAAGCTTTCTTT. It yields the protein CASTTTGGREAFF. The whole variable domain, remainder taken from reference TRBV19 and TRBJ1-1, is DGGITQSPKYLFRKEGQNVTLSCEQNLNHDAMYWYRQDPGQGLRLIYYSQIVNDFQKGDIAEGYSVSREKKESFPLTVTSAQKNPTAFYLCASTTTGGREAFFGQGTRLTVV.